Each of the 19 T cell receptor beta chains below was sequenced from the same sample in a study of T cell responses to AZD1222 COVID-19 vaccine. Sequenced by immunoSEQ multiplex PCR; TCRdb stores in-frame clones only, minus some. The top ten hold roughly 8.9% of the sample, which has 90,000 to 150,000 clones, approximately 90% seen once. The input for sequencing was peripheral blood, taken on day 0 of AZD1222 vaccination. These receptors were obtained from an adult in good health.

The V gene is TRBV14, the J gene TRBJ2-1; 8 bases agree with TRBD2. The V gene end was trimmed by 2 bases and the J gene end by 4 bases; junction bases not matched to a gene: 4. Germline V gene lookup returns CDR1 SGHDN and CDR2 FVKESK. The CDR3 sequence is 15 residues long. In DNA, the CDR3 is TGTGCCAGCAGCCAACCGGGAGGGCTTTACAATGAGCAGTTCTTC. This codes for CASSQPGGLYNEQFF.

This chain links TRBV18 with TRBJ1-5, with 8 bases matching TRBD1. Germline V gene lookup returns CDR1 KGHSH and CDR2 LQKENI. Unmatched junction bases numbered 7, after V lost 3 bases and J lost 6 bases. This CDR3 has 15 residues. The CDR3 DNA reads as TGTGCCAGCTCACCGGGACAGGAGGTGGTTCAGCCCCAGCATTTT. Protein sequence: CASSPGQEVVQPQHF.

The CDR3 DNA sequence: TGTGCCAGCAGCTTAGGTCCTATGAGAGGGTTTAGCTACACCTTC. Protein product: CASSLGPMRGFSYTF. The chain couples TRBV7-8 to TRBJ1-2; no clear D. CDR3 length: 15 amino acids. The germline gives CDR1 SGHVS, CDR2 FQNEAQ. The V end was cut by 1 base, the J end by 9 bases, with 18 bases between.

CDR3 nucleotides: TGTGCCAGCAGCTTAAGGGCAGGTTCTTCCCGAGACACAGATACGCAGTATTTT. The encoded protein is CASSLRAGSSRDTDTQYF. The chain has TRBV11-2 and TRBJ2-3; D gene uncertain. V lost 2 bases, J lost 2 bases, and 20 bases lay in between. Germline V CDR1 and CDR2: SGHAT, FQNNGV. The CDR3 extends over 18 amino acids.

The rearrangement links TRBV5-4 to TRBJ1-1; 7 bases map to TRBD1. Germline V lookup: CDR1 SGHNT, CDR2 YYREEE (reference sequence). This CDR3 contains 15 residues. After removal of 1 base from V and 2 bases from J, the junction contained 5 bases not matched to a gene. The CDR3 loop is CASSLFGTVNTEAFF. For the CDR3, the DNA is TGTGCCAGCAGCTTGTTCGGGACAGTCAACACTGAAGCTTTCTTT.

The chain employs TRBV18 and TRBJ1-4; D is uncertain. Germline assignment: CDR1 KGHSH and CDR2 LQKENI. CDR3 length: 14 amino acids. The ends were cut back, 0 bases at V and 5 bases at J, with 7 bases in the middle. CDR3: CASSPPSENEKLFF. DNA for the CDR3: TGTGCCAGCTCACCACCGTCCGAGAATGAAAAACTGTTTTTT.

The chain uses TRBV28 and TRBJ1-2; maybe TRBD1 (6 bases). Germline V gene sequence: CDR1 MDHEN, CDR2 SYDVKM. Trimming took 5 bases from V and 3 from J, leaving 10 bases between them. This CDR3 region has 13 residues. CDR3 region: CASSEQGDYGYTF. In nucleotides, the CDR3 is TGTGCCAGCAGTGAACAGGGTGACTATGGCTACACCTTC.

The genes are TRBV5-4 and TRBJ1-6; 9 positions match TRBD1. CDR1 and CDR2 from the germline V gene are SGHNT and YYREEE (reference sequence). The CDR3 runs 15 residues. With 4 bases clipped from V and 7 bases from J, the junction kept 6 bases outside the gene matches. CDR3 DNA: TGTGCCAGCAGCCAGGGACAGGGTGACAATTCACCCCTCCACTTT. Encoded protein: CASSQGQGDNSPLHF.

V and J are TRBV5-1 and TRBJ1-1; D unclear. This CDR3 has 15 residues. The V end lost 4 bases, the J end lost 3 bases, and 16 bases lay between the germline ends. Per the germline V gene, CDR1 is SGHRS and CDR2 is YFSETQ. CDR3 in amino acids: CASSPSTAPDTEAFF. CDR3 nucleotides: TGCGCCAGCAGCCCATCAACGGCTCCTGACACTGAAGCTTTCTTT.

The rearrangement links TRBV18 to TRBJ1-4; D perhaps matches TRBD1 (5 bases). The germline V gene has CDR1 KGHSH and CDR2 LQKENI. V lost 4 bases and J lost 3, with 12 bases in between. The CDR3 spans 15 residues. The CDR3 DNA sequence: TGTGCCAGCTCACTCCGGGCAGGGTCTAATGAAAAACTGTTTTTT. Its protein is CASSLRAGSNEKLFF. The whole variable domain, remainder taken from reference TRBV18 and TRBJ1-4, is NAGVMQNPRHLVRRRGQEARLRCSPMKGHSHVYWYRQLPEEGLKFMVYLQKENIIDESGMPKERFSAEFPKEGPSILRIQQVVRGDSAAYFCASSLRAGSNEKLFFGSGTQLSVL.

This chain joins TRBV6-5 and TRBJ1-5, with 8 bases matching TRBD1. CDR1 MNHEY and CDR2 SVGAGI come from the germline V gene. With 11 bases clipped from V and 5 bases from J, the junction kept 5 bases outside the gene matches. This CDR3 comprises 12 residues. The CDR3 nucleotides read TGTGCCGCCCAGGGGGCGGATCAGCCCCAGCATTTT. Its translation: CAAQGADQPQHF.

V and J are TRBV9 and TRBJ2-2; D uncertain. The ends were cut back, 2 bases at V and 0 bases at J, with 5 bases in the middle. Germline lookup yields CDR1 SGDLS and CDR2 YYNGEE. The CDR3 sequence is 14 residues long. This CDR3 is CASSVESNTGELFF. In DNA, the CDR3 is TGTGCCAGCAGCGTGGAATCGAACACCGGGGAGCTGTTTTTT.

The rearrangement uses TRBV3-1 (or the pseudogene TRBV3-2) and TRBJ1-2, with unresolved D. V was cut by 3 bases and J by 4 bases, with 9 bases left in between. CDR3 length: 13 residues. Germline V lookup: CDR1 LGHDT, CDR2 YNNKEL (reference sequence). Written as DNA, the CDR3 is TGTGCCAGCAGCCAGGCCAGCCGCTATGGCTACACCTTC. This gives the protein CASSQASRYGYTF.

This sequence joins TRBV18 and TRBJ2-3, with D unclear. The CDR3 loop spans 13 amino acids. V dropped 6 bases and J dropped 4 bases, with 11 bases sitting between them. Germline CDR1 and CDR2: KGHSH and LQKENI. The CDR3 nucleotides read TGTGCCAGCTCCCCTCGGATGGCAGATACGCAGTATTTT. The encoded protein is CASSPRMADTQYF.

The V and J genes are TRBV5-4 and TRBJ2-3; 7 nucleotides line up with TRBD2. Losses at the gene ends were 2 bases for V and 5 bases for J; bases not matched to a gene: 2. The CDR3 runs to 13 residues. CDR1 and CDR2 from the germline V gene are SGHNT and YYREEE (reference sequence). The DNA of the CDR3 is TGTGCCAGCAGCTTCGCGGGGGAAGATACGCAGTATTTT. Amino acid sequence: CASSFAGEDTQYF.

This sequence joins TRBV3-1 (or the pseudogene TRBV3-2) and TRBJ2-3; TRBD2 agrees at 7 bases. J lost 2 bases, V lost 5 bases, and 4 bases had no gene match. In germline, CDR1 is LGHDT, CDR2 YNNKEL (reference sequence). This CDR3 contains 14 residues. The CDR3 nucleotides are TGTGCCAGCAGCAGGGAGGGGCACACAGATACGCAGTATTTT. It codes for CASSREGHTDTQYF.

The chain has TRBV7-9 and TRBJ1-4; no firm D call. Between the trimmed V and J ends, which lost 0 bases and 3 bases, there was a span of 14 bases. The CDR3 totals 17 residues. The germline V gene encodes CDR1 SEHNR and CDR2 FQNEAQ (reference sequence). CDR3 DNA sequence: TGTGCCAGCAGCTTAGCCCTTTCTCTGCGTGCTAATGAAAAACTGTTTTTT. Translation: CASSLALSLRANEKLFF.

The V call is TRBV19, the J call TRBJ2-3; 8 positions match TRBD2. Germline CDR1 reads LNHDA; CDR2 reads SQIVND (reference sequence). CDR3 length equals 14 residues. The V segment lost 6 bases and the J segment 4 bases; nucleotides outside the gene matches: 6. The chain's CDR3 is CASRAGDAADTQYF. CDR3 sequence (DNA): TGTGCCAGTAGAGCGGGGGACGCAGCAGATACGCAGTATTTT.

The gene calls are TRBV19 and TRBJ1-1; D not certain. Germline V gene sequence: CDR1 LNHDA, CDR2 SQIVND (reference sequence). V was clipped by 4 bases and J by 7 bases, with 16 bases between them. CDR3 length: 14 residues. CDR3 in DNA: TGTGCCAGTAGTACCGATGCCCGCCCGAATGAAGCTTTCTTT. Amino acids: CASSTDARPNEAFF. Supplemented by reference TRBV19 and TRBJ1-1, the full variable domain reads DGGITQSPKYLFRKEGQNVTLSCEQNLNHDAMYWYRQDPGQGLRLIYYSQIVNDFQKGDIAEGYSVSREKKESFPLTVTSAQKNPTAFYLCASSTDARPNEAFFGQGTRLTVV.